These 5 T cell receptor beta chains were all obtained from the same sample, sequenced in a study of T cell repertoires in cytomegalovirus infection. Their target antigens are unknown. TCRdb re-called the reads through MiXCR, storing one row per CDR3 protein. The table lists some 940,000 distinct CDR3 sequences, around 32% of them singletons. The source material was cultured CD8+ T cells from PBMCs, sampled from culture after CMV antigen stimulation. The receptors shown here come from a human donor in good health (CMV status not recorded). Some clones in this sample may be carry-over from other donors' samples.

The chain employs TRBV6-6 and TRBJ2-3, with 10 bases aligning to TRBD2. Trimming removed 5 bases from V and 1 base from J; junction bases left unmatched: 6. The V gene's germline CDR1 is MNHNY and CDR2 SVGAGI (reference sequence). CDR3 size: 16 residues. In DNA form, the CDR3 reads TGTGCCAGCAGTGCAAAGCGGGGGGGCGGCACAGATACGCAGTATTTT. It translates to CASSAKRGGGTDTQYF.

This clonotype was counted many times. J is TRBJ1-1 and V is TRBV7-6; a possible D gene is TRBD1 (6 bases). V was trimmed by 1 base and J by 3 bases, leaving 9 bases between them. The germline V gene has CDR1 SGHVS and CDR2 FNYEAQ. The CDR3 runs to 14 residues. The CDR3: CASSLGPGDTEAFF. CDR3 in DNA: TGTGCCAGCAGCTTAGGTCCAGGGGACACTGAAGCTTTCTTT.

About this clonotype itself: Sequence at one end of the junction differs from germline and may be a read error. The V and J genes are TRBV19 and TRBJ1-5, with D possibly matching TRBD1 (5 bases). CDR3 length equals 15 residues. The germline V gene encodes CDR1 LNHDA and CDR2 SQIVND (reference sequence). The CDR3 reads CVSSIDLRGNQPQHF. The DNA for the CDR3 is TGTGTCAGTAGTATAGACCTCAGGGGCAATCAGCCCCAGCATTTT.

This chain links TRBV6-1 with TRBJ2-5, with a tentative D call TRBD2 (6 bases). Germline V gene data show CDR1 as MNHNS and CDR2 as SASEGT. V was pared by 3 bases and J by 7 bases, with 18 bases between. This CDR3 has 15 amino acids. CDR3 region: CASSENRDSRTTQYF. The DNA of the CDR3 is TGTGCCAGCAGTGAGAACCGGGACTCAAGGACGACCCAGTACTTC.

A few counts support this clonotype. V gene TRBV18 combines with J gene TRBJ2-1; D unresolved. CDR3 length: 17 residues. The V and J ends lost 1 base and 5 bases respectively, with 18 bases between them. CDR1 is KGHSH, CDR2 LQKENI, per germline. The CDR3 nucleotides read TGTGCCAGCTCACCACTTTCTGGCAGACCTGGGGACAATGAGCAGTTCTTC. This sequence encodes CASSPLSGRPGDNEQFF.